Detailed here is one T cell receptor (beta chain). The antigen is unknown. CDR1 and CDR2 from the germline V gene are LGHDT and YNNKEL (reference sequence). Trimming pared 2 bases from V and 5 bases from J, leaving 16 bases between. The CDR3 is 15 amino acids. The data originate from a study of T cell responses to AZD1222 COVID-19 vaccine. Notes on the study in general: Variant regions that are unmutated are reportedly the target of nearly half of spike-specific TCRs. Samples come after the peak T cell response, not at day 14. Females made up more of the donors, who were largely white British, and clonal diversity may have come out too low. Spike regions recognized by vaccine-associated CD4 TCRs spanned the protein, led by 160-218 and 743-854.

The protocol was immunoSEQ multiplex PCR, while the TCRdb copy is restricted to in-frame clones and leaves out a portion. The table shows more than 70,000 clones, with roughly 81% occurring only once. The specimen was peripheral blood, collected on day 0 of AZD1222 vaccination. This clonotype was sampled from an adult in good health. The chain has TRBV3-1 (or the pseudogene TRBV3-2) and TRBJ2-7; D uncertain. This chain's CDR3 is CASSQRRHEGHEQYF. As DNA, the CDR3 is TGTGCCAGCAGCCAACGGCGGCACGAAGGCCACGAGCAGTACTTC.